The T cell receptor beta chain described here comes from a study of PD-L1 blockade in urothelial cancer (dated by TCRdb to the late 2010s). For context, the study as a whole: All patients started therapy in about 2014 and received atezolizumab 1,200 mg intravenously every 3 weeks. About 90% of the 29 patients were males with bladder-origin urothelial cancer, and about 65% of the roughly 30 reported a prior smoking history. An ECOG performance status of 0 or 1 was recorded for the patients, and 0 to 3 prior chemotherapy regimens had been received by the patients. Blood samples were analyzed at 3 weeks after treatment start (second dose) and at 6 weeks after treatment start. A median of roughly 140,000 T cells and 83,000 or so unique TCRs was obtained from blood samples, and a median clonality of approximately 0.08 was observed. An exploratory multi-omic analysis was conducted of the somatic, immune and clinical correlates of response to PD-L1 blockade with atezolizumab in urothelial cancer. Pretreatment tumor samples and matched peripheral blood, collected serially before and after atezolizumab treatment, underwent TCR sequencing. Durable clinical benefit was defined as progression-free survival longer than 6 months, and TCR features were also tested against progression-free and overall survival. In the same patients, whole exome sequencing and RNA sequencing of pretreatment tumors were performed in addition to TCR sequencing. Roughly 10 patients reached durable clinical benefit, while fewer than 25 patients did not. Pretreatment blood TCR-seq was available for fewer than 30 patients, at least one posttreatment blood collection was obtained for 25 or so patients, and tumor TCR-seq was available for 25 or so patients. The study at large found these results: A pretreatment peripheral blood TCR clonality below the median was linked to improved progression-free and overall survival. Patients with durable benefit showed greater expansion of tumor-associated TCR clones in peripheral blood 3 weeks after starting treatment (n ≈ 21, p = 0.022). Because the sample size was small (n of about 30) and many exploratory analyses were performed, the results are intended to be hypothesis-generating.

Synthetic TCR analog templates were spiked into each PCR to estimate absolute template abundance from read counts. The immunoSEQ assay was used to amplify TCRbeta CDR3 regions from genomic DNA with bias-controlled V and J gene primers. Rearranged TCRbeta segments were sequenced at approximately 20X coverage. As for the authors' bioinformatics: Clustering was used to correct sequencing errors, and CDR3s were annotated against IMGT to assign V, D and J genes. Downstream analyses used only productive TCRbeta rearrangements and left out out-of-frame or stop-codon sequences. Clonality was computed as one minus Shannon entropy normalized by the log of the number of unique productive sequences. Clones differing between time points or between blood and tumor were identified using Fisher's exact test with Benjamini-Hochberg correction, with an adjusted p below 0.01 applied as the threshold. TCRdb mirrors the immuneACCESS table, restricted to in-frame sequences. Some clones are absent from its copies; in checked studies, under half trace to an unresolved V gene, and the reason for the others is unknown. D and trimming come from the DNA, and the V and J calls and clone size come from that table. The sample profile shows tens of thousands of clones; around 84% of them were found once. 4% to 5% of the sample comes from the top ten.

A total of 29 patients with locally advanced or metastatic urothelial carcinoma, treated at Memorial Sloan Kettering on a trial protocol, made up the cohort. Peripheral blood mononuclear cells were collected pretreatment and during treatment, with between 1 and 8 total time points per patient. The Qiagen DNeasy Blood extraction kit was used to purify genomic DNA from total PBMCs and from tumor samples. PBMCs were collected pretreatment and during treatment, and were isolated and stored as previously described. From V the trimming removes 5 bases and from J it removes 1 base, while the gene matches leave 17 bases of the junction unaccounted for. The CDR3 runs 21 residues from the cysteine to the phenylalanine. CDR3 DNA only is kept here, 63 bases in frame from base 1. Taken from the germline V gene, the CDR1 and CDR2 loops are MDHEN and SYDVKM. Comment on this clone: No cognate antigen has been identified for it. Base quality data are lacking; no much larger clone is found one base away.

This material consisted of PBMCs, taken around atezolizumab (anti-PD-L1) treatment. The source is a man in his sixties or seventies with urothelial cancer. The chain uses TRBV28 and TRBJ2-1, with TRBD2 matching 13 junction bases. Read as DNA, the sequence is TGTGCCAGCAGTACAAGATCCGGGACTAGCGGGATTACAACGTCCTACAATGAGCAGTTCTTC. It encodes CASSTRSGTSGITTSYNEQFF.